The rows below give T cell receptor beta chains drawn from one sample of a study of shared clonotypes between healthy human individuals. The table came from immunoSEQ multiplex PCR; TCRdb's copy has only in-frame clones and leaves some out. The repertoire holds approximately 530,000 clones, with around 96% as singletons. The source material was naive CD4+ T cells sorted from blood. These receptors were collected from a woman aged 25-40 years in good health. The CDR3 runs from the conserved cysteine through the conserved F or W. D genes are given only for firm matches. Size is omitted from some rows. Given values are once, few, many or a class for expanded clones.

CAIGPNSNQPQHF	TGTGCCATCGGGCCCAATAGCAATCAGCCCCAGCATTTT	NA	TRBV10-3	TRBJ1-5	few
CASSLLPPRAGTSSYNEQFF	TGCGCCAGCAGCTTGCTCCCCCCCAGGGCGGGTACCAGCTCCTACAATGAGCAGTTCTTC	NA	TRBV5-1	TRBJ2-1	NA
CASSLGGLSGQETQYF	TGTGCCAGCAGCTTAGGTGGTCTGTCAGGGCAAGAGACCCAGTACTTC	NA	TRBV7-6	TRBJ2-5	once
CASSLSGGNNEQFF	TGTGCCAGCAGCTTATCAGGGGGGAACAATGAGCAGTTCTTC	NA	TRBV7-2	TRBJ2-1	NA
CASSARQESNYGYTF	TGCGCCAGCAGCGCCAGACAGGAATCTAACTATGGCTACACCTTC	NA	TRBV5-1	TRBJ1-2	NA
CASSLDRLSYEQYF	TGTGCCAGCAGTCTCGACAGACTCTCCTACGAGCAGTACTTC	NA	TRBV28	TRBJ2-7	NA
CASSTDTVNTEAFF	TGTGCCAGCAGCACGGATACAGTGAACACTGAAGCTTTCTTT	NA	TRBV5-4	TRBJ1-1	NA
CAWSPHPYEQYF	TGTGCCTGGAGCCCTCATCCCTACGAGCAGTACTTC	NA	TRBV30	TRBJ2-7	NA
CASSVGVTGELFF	TGTGCCAGCAGCGTAGGCGTCACCGGGGAGCTGTTTTTT	NA	TRBV9	TRBJ2-2	NA
CAWSKVAGEQYF	TGTGCCTGGAGTAAAGTGGCGGGCGAGCAGTACTTC	NA	TRBV30	TRBJ2-7	NA
CASKVATNEKLFF	TGTGCCAGCAAGGTTGCAACTAATGAAAAACTGTTTTTT	NA	TRBV6-5	TRBJ1-4	NA
CASSESQGGLLF	TGCGCCAGCAGTGAGTCCCAGGGGGGGTTGCTCTTC	NA	TRBV10-1	TRBJ2-1	NA
CASSQRQGALNNEQFF	TGTGCCAGCAGTCAGCGACAGGGGGCGTTAAACAATGAGCAGTTCTTC	TRBD1	TRBV27	TRBJ2-1	NA
CAWIVQLNTEAFF	TGTGCCTGGATCGTACAGTTGAACACTGAAGCTTTCTTT	NA	TRBV30	TRBJ1-1	NA
CASSFWGQGVRSSYEQYF	TGTGCCAGCAGTTTTTGGGGACAGGGGGTTAGGAGCTCCTACGAGCAGTACTTC	TRBD1	TRBV28	TRBJ2-7	NA
CASSLGRSSYEQYF	TGCGCCAGCAGCTTGGGACGGAGCTCCTACGAGCAGTACTTC	NA	TRBV5-1	TRBJ2-7	NA
CADRRVGGSETQYF	TGTGCCGATCGGAGGGTTGGGGGATCGGAGACCCAGTACTTC	NA	TRBV6-7	TRBJ2-5	few
CASSQVGGVHNEQFF	TGCGCCAGCAGCCAAGTAGGGGGAGTCCACAATGAGCAGTTCTTC	NA	TRBV4-1	TRBJ2-1	NA
CASSGVSDRGLSGDYEQYF	TGTGCCAGCAGCGGGGTCTCAGACAGGGGGCTATCGGGCGACTACGAGCAGTACTTC	TRBD1	TRBV7-9	TRBJ2-7	once
CASSQVESRQYF	TGCGCCAGCAGCCAGGTAGAGAGCAGGCAGTACTTC	NA	TRBV4-1	TRBJ2-7	NA
CASSRTGDPQVFF	TGTGCCAGCTCAAGGACAGGGGACCCACAAGTTTTCTTT	TRBD1	TRBV18	TRBJ1-1	NA
CASIQGRGASNQPQHF	TGTGCCAGTATACAGGGGCGGGGGGCTAGCAATCAGCCCCAGCATTTT	TRBD1	TRBV19	TRBJ1-5	NA
CASAHGQDTDTQYF	TGCGCCAGCGCACATGGGCAGGACACAGATACGCAGTATTTT	NA	TRBV5-1	TRBJ2-3	NA
CASRNNRPSYNEQFF	TGTGCCAGTAGGAATAATCGCCCTAGTTACAATGAGCAGTTCTTC	NA	TRBV19	TRBJ2-1	NA
CSVAGQRTYEQYF	TGCAGCGTTGCGGGACAGCGAACCTACGAGCAGTACTTC	TRBD1	TRBV29-1	TRBJ2-7	once
CASRAPSYEQYF	TGTGCCAGCAGAGCCCCCTCCTACGAGCAGTACTTC	NA	TRBV6-1	TRBJ2-7	NA